This T cell receptor beta chain was captured by sequencing in a study of T cells in Graves' hyperthyroidism and ophthalmopathy. Amplified TCR beta CDR3 regions derived from RNA transcripts. When the TCR CDR3 underwent first-round RT-PCR, the HTBI primer set was used. TCRdb redid the calling of the multiplex PCR reads with MiXCR, one entry per CDR3 protein. Of fewer than 750,000 distinct CDR3 sequences listed, about 15% are singletons. This TCR was recovered from a woman in her thirties or forties with Graves' ophthalmopathy. Sequencing was performed on blood.

The CDR3 loop reads CASSFSEAFF. The CDR3 coding sequence is TGTGCCAGCTCATTTAGTGAAGCTTTCTTT. V gene TRBV18 combines with J gene TRBJ1-1, with D unresolved. V gave up 5 bases and J gave up 7 bases, with 5 bases separating them. Germline CDR1 reads KGHSH; CDR2 reads LQKENI. The CDR3 is made up of 10 amino acids.